The next 2 T cell receptor beta chains were all read from a single sample in a study of metastatic and nonmetastatic thyroid tumors. Before thyroid surgery, none of the patients had received any treatment. With MiXCR, TCRdb reprocessed the PCR reads. The sample consists of over 12,000 clones, approximately 30% of them appearing once. Sequencing was carried out using tumor tissue. These receptors were collected from a female donor with papillary thyroid cancer or a benign thyroid nodule (not recorded which). Some clones in this sample may be carry-over from other donors' samples.

This clone is deemed medium-sized. V usage is TRBV6-1 and J usage is TRBJ2-7; 9 nucleotides line up with TRBD1. CDR3 length: 15 amino acids. The germline V gene has CDR1 MNHNS and CDR2 SASEGT. With V trimmed by 6 bases and J by 5 bases, 11 bases remained unmatched. CDR3 protein: CASRATGTGTHEQYF. The CDR3 DNA follows: TGTGCCAGCAGAGCTACCGGGACAGGGACCCACGAGCAGTACTTC.

By share, this clone ranks as medium-sized (0.01 to 0.1%). The J gene is TRBJ2-7, the V gene TRBV7-2, with 9 bases lining up with TRBD2. This CDR3 comprises 15 residues. V trimming: 5 bases; J trimming: 2 bases; junction bases outside the gene matches: 7. From germline, CDR1 is SGHTA and CDR2 FQGNSA. CDR3 residues: CASSPLGTSPYEQYF. CDR3 DNA: TGTGCCAGCAGCCCCTTGGGGACTAGCCCCTACGAGCAGTACTTC.